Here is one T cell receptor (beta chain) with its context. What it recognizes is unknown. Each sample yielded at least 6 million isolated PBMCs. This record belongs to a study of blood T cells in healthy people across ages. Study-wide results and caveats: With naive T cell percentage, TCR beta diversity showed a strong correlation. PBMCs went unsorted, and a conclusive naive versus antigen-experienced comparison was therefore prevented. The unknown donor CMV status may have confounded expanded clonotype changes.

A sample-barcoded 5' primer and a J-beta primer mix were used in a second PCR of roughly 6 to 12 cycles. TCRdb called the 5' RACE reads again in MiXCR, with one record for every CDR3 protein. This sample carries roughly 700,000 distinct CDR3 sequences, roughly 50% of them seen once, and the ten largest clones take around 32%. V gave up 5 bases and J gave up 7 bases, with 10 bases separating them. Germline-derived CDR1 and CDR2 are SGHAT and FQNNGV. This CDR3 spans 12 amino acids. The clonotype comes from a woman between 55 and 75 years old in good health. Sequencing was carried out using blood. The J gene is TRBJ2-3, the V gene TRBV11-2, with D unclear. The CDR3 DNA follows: TGTGCCAGCAGCCTCATCGGAAATACGCAGTATTTT. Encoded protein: CASSLIGNTQYF.